This T cell receptor (beta chain) stems from a study of CD8 T cells in Susac syndrome (dated by TCRdb to the late 2010s). Regarding the study in general: Whether CD8+ T cell activation and differentiation in Susac syndrome was antigen driven was tested using repertoire sequencing. Here is what the overall study found, with its caveats: The study acknowledged that relatively few individuals were included in the TCR sequencing and HLA analysis.

Including cysteine and phenylalanine, the CDR3 has 14 amino acids. The sequence is cut down to CDR3 DNA, 42 bases in frame from base 1. V and J are truncated by 4 bases and 1 base respectively, leaving an intervening sequence of 10 bases. Based on the germline V gene, the CDR1 and CDR2 sequences are SGHTA and FQGNSA. A word on this clonotype: Its antigen target is currently unknown. One base away there is no much larger clone; base qualities are not given.

RNA was extracted using the RNeasy kit, and 0.5 to 1 microgram was reverse transcribed with random hexamers. TCR beta CDR3 regions were amplified with the immunoSEQ multiplex PCR assay covering 54 Vbeta and 13 Jbeta segments. Bias from PCR amplification was corrected by using a synthetic template baseline for primer optimization and for computational correction. The source study handled its data this way. Only productive sequences were kept, with reads annotated to V, D and J genes according to IMGT and analyzed in immunoSEQ Analyzer. Clonality was computed as one minus Shannon entropy normalized by log2 of the number of productive unique sequences. For each patient and control, public and private clones were evaluated among the 100 most prevalent clones. A clone was defined as Susac-specific if it was absent from the healthy and MS cohorts, from 950 to 1,300 published viral clones and from other ImmuneACCESS disease sequences. TCRdb handled the public reads itself, with Q25 trimming in fastp and clone calling in MiXCR, and kept productive beta chains. Rows are combined by CDR3 protein, so each entry shows the most common genes and DNA. These V and J calls derive from TCRdb rather than the authors' analysis. The sample has roughly 330,000 distinct CDR3 sequences on record, approximately 90% of them singletons. The ten most abundant clones make up approximately 0.065% of the sample.

Peripheral blood CD8+ and CD4+ T cells from healthy donors, Susac syndrome patients and multiple sclerosis patients were profiled by high-throughput TCR beta sequencing. The multiple sclerosis controls were treatment-naive patients who had stable or active relapsing-remitting disease and met the revised McDonald criteria. Bulk CD8+ and CD4+ T cells were purified by magnetic negative isolation, whereas CD8+ TEMRA cells were enriched by FACS. Blood was collected in EDTA tubes and processed within 24 hours, with PBMCs isolated through density gradient centrifugation. PBMCs intended for TCR sequencing were frozen in liquid nitrogen and were later thawed in a 37 degrees C water bath. The sorted or isolated CD4+, CD8+ and CD8+ TEMRA cells reached a purity of at least 90%.

The receptor comes from a human donor with multiple sclerosis. The sample comprised CD4+ T cells from PBMCs. The sequence is built from TRBV7-2 and TRBJ1-1; the D gene remains uncertain. This receptor has the CDR3 CASSYWTGNTEAFF. The bases read TGTGCCAGCAGCTACTGGACGGGGAACACTGAAGCTTTCTTT.